In this sample, the clone carrying this T cell receptor beta chain turned up many times. Its antigen is unidentified. The genes and germline here are from mouse. The observed sequence ends 4 residues before the CDR3 terminus, with the missing tail filled in from the germline J gene. The sample is drawn from a study of CD8+ T cells in alopecia areata. The wider study: C3H/HeJ donors aged roughly 6-13 months with spontaneous alopecia supplied skin grafted onto 7-10-week-old female C3H/HeJ mice. Study results and limitations: Lesional tissue from the scalp (especially in alopecia totalis/universalis) showed higher clonality than normal scalp. Sequence data from scalp samples additionally include resident alphabeta T cells of normal skin. TCRs were shared less clearly across patients than in mice, possibly for HLA-related reasons.

The germline V gene encodes CDR1 LGHNA and CDR2 YNLKQL (reference sequence). The CDR3 is made up of 15 amino acids. Trimming removed 2 bases from V and 0 bases from J, with 9 bases in between. Separation of pooled cutaneous lymph node cells was by sorting with CD4, CD8alpha, NKG2D, NKG2ACE and other markers. RNA extraction was followed by reverse transcription into cDNA, which acted as the sequencing template. TCRdb's copy holds only in-frame clones and misses some; the assay was immunoSEQ multiplex PCR. Captured here are 200,000 to 300,000 clones, none seen once; the top ten comprise about 1.1%. This sequence originates from a C3H/HeJ mouse with alopecia areata. MHC haplotype: H2-k. Sample: CD4+ T cells sorted from a lymph node. The chain couples TRBV5 to TRBJ2-3; D is possibly TRBD2 (6 bases). CDR3 amino acids: CASSQNWASAETLYF. CDR3 DNA, as far as it was read: TGTGCCAGCAGCCAAAACTGGGCTAGTGCAGAA.